This T cell receptor (beta chain) came from a study of cytotoxic CD8 clonotypes in ibrutinib-treated CLL. Study overall: After a median roughly a year on treatment (6 to 36), response samples were drawn. Overall study findings and caveats: Before falling back toward baseline at progression, clonality had risen at the time of ibrutinib response.

The junction had 9 bases not matched to a gene; V was cut back by 3 bases and J by 3 bases. The CDR3 has 17 residues. Germline values: CDR1 LGHNA, CDR2 YSLEER. Points on this clone: Antigen specificity is unknown.

Generated by immunoSEQ multiplex PCR, the TCRdb table keeps only in-frame clones and is missing some. This table holds about 130,000 clones, approximately 80% found once. Sample: PBMCs, taken after 12 months of ibrutinib treatment. The receptor comes from a human donor with chronic lymphocytic leukemia. This chain connects TRBV4-3 to TRBJ2-2; 8 nucleotides line up with TRBD1. CDR3 in amino acids: CASSHTPGTGDTGELFF. The CDR3 nucleotides read TGCGCCAGCAGCCATACCCCAGGGACAGGCGACACCGGGGAGCTGTTTTTT.